This passage covers 22 T cell receptor beta chains from one sample sequenced in a study of cytomegalovirus exposure and HLA in healthy donors. Primers for the PCR totalled 60 Vbeta and 13 Jbeta. Here immunoSEQ multiplex PCR was the method, and the copy in TCRdb shows in-frame clones only, minus some. The repertoire consists of 180,000 or so clones, with roughly three quarters occurring once and the leading ten covering around 3%. Sequencing used PBMCs. Receptors originate from a male donor in good health and CMV-seronegative.

This clone was picked up a small number of times. The sample contains more than one DNA sequence encoding this CDR3. This chain connects TRBV2 to TRBJ1-5, with D possibly being TRBD1 (6 bases). Germline V gene data show CDR1 as SNHLY and CDR2 as FYNNEI. The CDR3 extends over 14 amino acids. Trimming took 2 bases from V and 6 from J, leaving 11 bases between them. CDR3 residues: CASSENQGSQPQHF. The CDR3 coding sequence is TGTGCCAGCAGTGAAAATCAGGGGAGTCAGCCCCAGCATTTT.

V and J are TRBV27 and TRBJ1-5, with 8 nucleotides matching TRBD1. This CDR3 region has 16 residues. The V and J ends lost 3 bases and 2 bases, in that order; junction bases with no gene match: 6. Germline assignment: CDR1 MNHEY and CDR2 SMNVEV (reference sequence). The CDR3 nucleotides are TGTGCCAGCAGTTTGCAGGGGGCGCACGGCAATCAGCCCCAGCATTTT. Amino acid sequence: CASSLQGAHGNQPQHF.

The chain combines TRBV4-2 with TRBJ1-5, with 8 bases matching TRBD1. V shed 3 bases and J 6 bases; nucleotides not matched to a gene: 10. The germline CDR1 and CDR2 sequences are LGHNA and YNFKEQ. The CDR3 totals 16 residues. CDR3 amino acids: CASSQEDRGASQPQHF. CDR3 sequence (DNA): TGTGCCAGCAGCCAGGAAGACAGGGGCGCATCTCAGCCCCAGCATTTT.

The CDR3 loop reads CASSLLAGTVNTQYF. CDR3 bases: TGTGCCAGCAGCTTACTAGCGGGAACGGTAAATACGCAGTATTTT. The gene calls are TRBV7-8 and TRBJ2-3; 9 bases fit TRBD2. Germline values: CDR1 SGHVS, CDR2 FQNEAQ. V lost 2 bases, J lost 7 bases, and 7 bases stayed unmatched. The CDR3 extends over 15 amino acids.

The chain joins TRBV6-5 to TRBJ2-7; 10 nucleotides line up with TRBD2. This CDR3 has 15 residues. Germline CDR1 reads MNHEY; CDR2 reads SVGAGI. V gave up 6 bases and J gave up 6 bases; unmatched junction bases: 11. CDR3 sequence (DNA): TGTGCCAGCAGACGGAAAGCGGGAGGGCCGACCGAGCAGTACTTC. Its translation: CASRRKAGGPTEQYF.

Comments on this clone: Other DNA sequences in the same sample also yield this CDR3. V and J are TRBV6-4 and TRBJ2-3; the D is unclear. This CDR3 comprises 12 residues. The germline V gene has CDR1 MRHNA and CDR2 SNTAGT. V dropped 0 bases and J dropped 5 bases, with 3 bases sitting between them. The CDR3 bases are TGTGCCAGCAGTGACTCCGGAGATACGCAGTATTTT. Residues: CASSDSGDTQYF.

The V call is TRBV10-3, the J call TRBJ2-7; tentatively, D is TRBD1 (6 bases). The germline CDR1 and CDR2 sequences are ENHRY and SYGVKD. The CDR3 runs to 15 residues. The V end was cut by 6 bases, the J end by 0 bases, with 15 bases between. The CDR3 region is CAIRGEQGISYEQYF. For the CDR3, the DNA is TGTGCCATCAGGGGGGAACAGGGAATCTCCTACGAGCAGTACTTC.

This rearrangement joins TRBV5-1 to TRBJ1-1; TRBD1 aligns across 10 bases. The V segment lost 2 bases and the J segment 1 base; nucleotides outside the gene matches: 2. From germline, CDR1 is SGHRS and CDR2 YFSETQ. CDR3 size: 15 residues. The CDR3 sequence is CASSLRTGGNTEAFF. CDR3 nucleotides: TGCGCCAGCAGCTTAAGGACAGGGGGGAACACTGAAGCTTTCTTT.

This chain joins TRBV19 and TRBJ1-2, with D tentatively TRBD1 (5 bases). The CDR3 loop spans 13 amino acids. CDR1 and CDR2 from the germline V gene are LNHDA and SQIVND (reference sequence). The germline V and J ends were trimmed by 3 bases and 4 bases, with 9 bases remaining between them. The CDR3 nucleotides read TGTGCCAGTAGTATGAGAAGGGGCTATGGCTACACCTTC. It yields the protein CASSMRRGYGYTF.

Only a few counts were recorded for this clone. The J gene is TRBJ2-2, the V gene TRBV7-9; 13 bases map to TRBD2. With V trimmed by 5 bases and J by 1 base, 10 bases remained unmatched. This CDR3 has 19 residues. Germline V CDR1 and CDR2: SEHNR, FQNEAQ (reference sequence). The CDR3 DNA reads as TGTGCCAGCAGCCCAAGACTAGCGGGAGGAATGAAGAACACCGGGGAGCTGTTTTTT. Amino acid sequence: CASSPRLAGGMKNTGELFF.

This clone was recorded only once. V and J are TRBV28 and TRBJ1-5; 10 bases line up with TRBD1. CDR3 length: 15 amino acids. Trimming removed 6 bases from V and 7 bases from J; junction bases left unmatched: 9. In germline, CDR1 is MDHEN, CDR2 SYDVKM. DNA for the CDR3: TGTGCCAGCAGGCGGGACAGGGGTAAAAAACAGCCCCAGCATTTT. It codes for CASRRDRGKKQPQHF.

This clone was observed a handful of times. The chain joins TRBV10-3 to TRBJ1-5; a possible D gene is TRBD1 (5 bases). Trimming cost V 3 bases and J 5 bases, with 14 bases left between them. Germline loops: CDR1 ENHRY, CDR2 SYGVKD. The CDR3 runs to 15 residues. CDR3 nucleotides: TGTGCCATCAGTGACACTACGCAGGGCTATCAGCCCCAGCATTTT. It translates to CAISDTTQGYQPQHF.

This clone was seen just once. The J gene is TRBJ2-3, the V gene TRBV6-1, with no clear D. The CDR3 sequence is 15 residues long. Germline CDR1 and CDR2: MNHNS and SASEGT. Trimming shortened V by 3 bases and J by 0 bases, and 10 bases separated the two germline ends. The chain's CDR3 is CASSDAPTSTDTQYF. The CDR3 DNA sequence: TGTGCCAGCAGTGACGCTCCTACTAGCACAGATACGCAGTATTTT.

This clone was detected a few times. The chain couples TRBV30 to TRBJ2-6, with a possible D match to TRBD2 (7 bases). The CDR3 is 12 amino acids. The germline V gene has CDR1 GTSNPN and CDR2 SVGIG (reference sequence). The V end was cut by 3 bases, the J end by 13 bases, with 13 bases between. As DNA, the CDR3 is TGTGCCTGGAGGAGGGGGGGCTCGGTCCTGACTTTC. Residues: CAWRRGGSVLTF.

This clone was picked up a small number of times. The rearrangement uses TRBV6-1 and TRBJ2-1, with 7 bases fitting TRBD1. The CDR3 is made up of 16 amino acids. J was trimmed by 6 bases and V by 4 bases; bases with no gene match: 12. Germline V gene data show CDR1 as MNHNS and CDR2 as SASEGT. The CDR3, as DNA: TGTGCCAGCAGTGGACCGGGACAGATCGTGTCCAATGAGCAGTTCTTC. As protein: CASSGPGQIVSNEQFF.

The chain recombines TRBV27 with TRBJ1-5; unclear D gene. The V end lost 2 bases, the J end lost 3 bases, and 8 bases lay between the germline ends. Germline CDR1 reads MNHEY; CDR2 reads SMNVEV (reference sequence). The CDR3 consists of 14 residues. The CDR3 spells CASSLAGTNQPQHF. The CDR3 nucleotides read TGTGCCAGCAGTTTAGCAGGAACCAATCAGCCCCAGCATTTT.

The V gene is TRBV28, the J gene TRBJ1-5; 10 bases align to TRBD1. Per the germline V gene, CDR1 is MDHEN and CDR2 is SYDVKM. V shed 6 bases and J 7 bases; nucleotides not matched to a gene: 9. This CDR3 has 15 residues. The CDR3 here is CASRGGQGNYQPQHF. CDR3 in DNA: TGTGCCAGCAGGGGGGGACAGGGGAATTACCAGCCCCAGCATTTT. The full variable domain, with the rest looked up from reference TRBV28 and TRBJ1-5, is DVKVTQSSRYLVKRTGEKVFLECVQDMDHENMFWYRQDPGLGLRLIYFSYDVKMKEKGDIPEGYSVSREKKERFSLILESASTNQTSMYLCASRGGQGNYQPQHFGDGTRLSIL.

J is TRBJ1-5 and V is TRBV25-1, with TRBD1 matching 8 bases. Germline V gives CDR1 MGHDK, CDR2 SYGVNS. This CDR3 spans 14 amino acids. The V and J ends lost 3 bases and 8 bases, in that order; junction bases with no gene match: 6. Here the CDR3 reads CASSDSTGGEPQHF. In nucleotides, the CDR3 is TGTGCCAGCAGTGACTCAACAGGGGGGGAGCCCCAGCATTTT.

CDR3 region: CASSYRGTSGSHEQFF. CDR3 bases: TGTGCCAGCAGTTACAGGGGGACTAGCGGGAGCCATGAGCAGTTCTTC. The chain carries TRBV6-6 and TRBJ2-1; TRBD2 matches at 14 bases. Germline assignment: CDR1 MNHNY and CDR2 SVGAGI (reference sequence). This CDR3 has 16 residues. J gave up 8 bases and V 2 bases, and 5 bases lay outside the gene matches.

As to this clone: One junction end disagrees with the germline gene, perhaps due to a read error. The chain recombines TRBV5-1 with TRBJ2-3; 12 positions match TRBD2. Germline lookup yields CDR1 SGHRS and CDR2 YFSETQ. The CDR3 loop spans 17 amino acids. Here the CDR3 reads CASGLRGLAGLTDTQYF. DNA for the CDR3: TGCGCCAGCGGCTTGAGAGGACTAGCGGGATTAACAGATACGCAGTATTTT.

CDR3 bases: TGTGCCAGCAGACCTCCTCTTGCGGTCTATGGCTACACCTTC. This gives the protein CASRPPLAVYGYTF. This sequence joins TRBV6-5 and TRBJ1-2; D is unresolved. Trimming shortened V by 6 bases and J by 4 bases, and 15 bases separated the two germline ends. The germline gives CDR1 MNHEY, CDR2 SVGAGI. This CDR3 has 14 amino acids.

The CDR3 coding sequence is TGTGCCAGCAGCTTATGGCTCTCTGGGGCCAACGTCCTGACTTTC. As protein: CASSLWLSGANVLTF. The rearrangement joins TRBV7-9 to TRBJ2-6, with D unresolved. The germline V gene has CDR1 SEHNR and CDR2 FQNEAQ (reference sequence). V was pared by 2 bases and J by 0 bases, with 5 bases between. The CDR3 extends over 15 amino acids.